A single sample is the source of the 20 T cell receptor beta chains below, sequenced in a study of cytomegalovirus exposure and HLA in healthy donors. Assay used: immunoSEQ multiplex PCR; TCRdb lists only in-frame clones, some missing. This table has just over 80,000 clones, about 96% appearing once. Material for sequencing was PBMCs. These receptors all come from a woman aged 18-29 years in good health and CMV-seronegative.

The rearrangement joins TRBV6-5 to TRBJ1-2, with 8 bases fitting TRBD1. With 5 bases clipped from V and 5 bases from J, the junction kept 10 bases outside the gene matches. Germline V gene lookup returns CDR1 MNHEY and CDR2 SVGAGI. The CDR3 has 15 residues. Here the CDR3 reads CASSHRTGSLYGYTF. CDR3 DNA sequence: TGTGCCAGCAGTCACCGGACAGGGTCCTTATATGGCTACACCTTC.

The chain recombines TRBV7-9 with TRBJ2-1, with TRBD2 matching 14 bases. Unmatched junction bases numbered 9, after V lost 5 bases and J lost 9 bases. This CDR3 has 16 residues. Germline V gives CDR1 SEHNR, CDR2 FQNEAQ (reference sequence). CDR3 loop: CASSPGTSGSHPEQFF. The CDR3 DNA sequence: TGTGCCAGCAGCCCCGGGACTAGCGGGAGTCATCCTGAGCAGTTCTTC.

This sequence joins TRBV15 and TRBJ2-7; 7 bases map to TRBD1. The V gene's germline CDR1 is LNHNV and CDR2 YYDKDF (reference sequence). The CDR3 covers 16 residues. Losses at the gene ends were 1 base for V and 2 bases for J; bases not matched to a gene: 8. Here the CDR3 reads CATSRGYRDSPYEQYF. CDR3 DNA: TGTGCCACCAGCAGAGGGTATCGGGACAGCCCCTACGAGCAGTACTTC.

The V call is TRBV5-1, the J call TRBJ1-1; 7 nucleotides line up with TRBD1. Trimming cost V 3 bases and J 3 bases; bases outside gene matches: 11. CDR1 and CDR2 (germline): SGHRS, YFSETQ. The CDR3 is 16 residues long. CDR3 DNA: TGCGCCAGCAGCTCACTAAACAGGGGTGGGGACACTGAAGCTTTCTTT. It is translated as CASSSLNRGGDTEAFF.

J is TRBJ2-1 and V is TRBV7-2, with 8 bases fitting TRBD2. V lost 2 bases and J lost 7; bases outside the gene matches: 7. The CDR3 has 15 amino acids. Germline V lookup: CDR1 SGHTA, CDR2 FQGNSA. CDR3 sequence (DNA): TGTGCCAGCAGCTTACAAGCGGGAGTGTGGAATGAGCAGTTCTTC. Translated: CASSLQAGVWNEQFF.

For the CDR3, the DNA is TGTGCCAGCAGATCGACATGGAATACCTACGAGCAGTACTTC. Translated: CASRSTWNTYEQYF. The genes are TRBV7-2 and TRBJ2-7, with unresolved D. Deletions cut 6 bases from V and 2 bases from J, with 14 bases between. This CDR3 contains 14 residues. Looked up from germline, CDR1 is SGHTA and CDR2 is FQGNSA.

This chain links TRBV6-5 with TRBJ2-1, with D perhaps matching TRBD2 (6 bases). The length of the CDR3 is 11 residues. Germline V CDR1 and CDR2: MNHEY, SVGAGI. Trimming removed 2 bases at V and 12 bases at J, with 8 bases between. CDR3 loop: CASSYEGGQFF. The CDR3 region has the DNA TGTGCCAGCAGTTACGAGGGAGGGCAGTTCTTC.

The chain links TRBV11-3 to TRBJ2-7; TRBD2 might be the D (5 bases). V was pared by 5 bases and J by 2 bases, with 13 bases between. The CDR3 runs to 14 residues. Germline V gene data show CDR1 as SGHNT and CDR2 as YENEEA. The chain's CDR3 is CASSNRTGTYEQYF. DNA for the CDR3: TGTGCCAGCAGCAATCGGACGGGAACCTACGAGCAGTACTTC.

This clone was picked up one time. This chain joins TRBV5-1 and TRBJ2-2, with 7 nucleotides matching TRBD2. CDR1 and CDR2 from the germline V gene are SGHRS and YFSETQ. The CDR3 runs to 16 residues. Germline trimming cut 3 bases from V and 4 bases from J; bases unmatched to any gene: 9. CDR3 in DNA: TGCGCCAGCAGCTGGGGGGGGTTCGGCGGCACCGGGGAGCTGTTTTTT. Encoded protein: CASSWGGFGGTGELFF.

The chain combines TRBV7-9 with TRBJ1-1, with no clear D. Germline CDR1 SEHNR, CDR2 FQNEAQ (reference sequence). CDR3 length: 13 residues. The V and J ends lost 4 bases and 6 bases respectively, with 12 bases between them. The CDR3 loop is CASSYYGSAEAFF. DNA for the CDR3: TGTGCCAGCAGCTATTATGGGAGCGCTGAAGCTTTCTTT.

The V call is TRBV28, the J call TRBJ1-2, with 7 bases identical to TRBD1. Trimming removed 1 base from V and 8 bases from J; junction bases left unmatched: 10. The germline CDR1 and CDR2 sequences are MDHEN and SYDVKM. The CDR3 covers 15 residues. The CDR3 is CASSLSFRGPAGYTF. The CDR3 nucleotides read TGTGCCAGCAGTTTATCGTTTAGGGGGCCTGCAGGCTACACCTTC.

The genes are TRBV27 and TRBJ2-7; 7 bases agree with TRBD1. The length of the CDR3 is 16 residues. The germline V gene encodes CDR1 MNHEY and CDR2 SMNVEV (reference sequence). V was clipped by 6 bases and J by 3 bases; unmatched bases: 14. CDR3: CASSIIGDSINYEQYF. In DNA form, the CDR3 reads TGTGCCAGCAGCATTATCGGGGACAGTATAAACTACGAGCAGTACTTC.

This chain links TRBV5-1 with TRBJ2-7, with 7 bases that match TRBD2. Germline CDR1 reads SGHRS; CDR2 reads YFSETQ. V dropped 0 bases and J dropped 4; count of bases not matched to a gene: 7. The length of the CDR3 is 15 residues. Written as DNA, the CDR3 is TGCGCCAGCAGCTTGGAGTCGGGACTAACATACGAGCAGTACTTC. This codes for CASSLESGLTYEQYF.

The chain combines TRBV30 with TRBJ2-5; 9 bases are shared with TRBD1. Germline V lookup: CDR1 GTSNPN, CDR2 SVGIG (reference sequence). This CDR3 region has 14 residues. Trimming removed 8 bases from V and 4 bases from J; junction bases left unmatched: 11. The CDR3, as DNA: TGTGCCGGACAGGGGAAGGGTCTCCCAGAGACCCAGTACTTC. Translated: CAGQGKGLPETQYF.

This rearrangement joins TRBV19 to TRBJ2-3; D remains ambiguous. Germline assignment: CDR1 LNHDA and CDR2 SQIVND (reference sequence). There are 15 residues in the CDR3. Trimming removed 5 bases at V and 0 bases at J, with 12 bases between. DNA for the CDR3: TGTGCCAGTAGTCGATACTCAACTAGCACAGATACGCAGTATTTT. It yields the protein CASSRYSTSTDTQYF.

The V gene is TRBV28, the J gene TRBJ2-5; 13 bases align to TRBD2. The CDR3 runs 16 residues. Trimming cost V 4 bases and J 3 bases; bases outside gene matches: 5. CDR1 is MDHEN, CDR2 SYDVKM, per germline. In nucleotides, the CDR3 is TGTGCCAGCAGTTACTTACTAGCGGGAGGGAAAGAGACCCAGTACTTC. This translates into CASSYLLAGGKETQYF.

The rearrangement uses TRBV27 and TRBJ2-1; D gene unclear. Germline V gene data show CDR1 as MNHEY and CDR2 as SMNVEV (reference sequence). The V end was cut by 6 bases, the J end by 4 bases, with 16 bases between. There are 15 residues in the CDR3. The CDR3 protein is CASRSAAFPYNEQFF. CDR3 DNA sequence: TGTGCCAGCAGATCTGCGGCATTTCCTTACAATGAGCAGTTCTTC.

The V gene is TRBV28, the J gene TRBJ1-1; D is unresolved. Germline assignment: CDR1 MDHEN and CDR2 SYDVKM. This CDR3 has 13 amino acids. The ends were cut back, 3 bases at V and 0 bases at J, with 5 bases in the middle. Written as DNA, the CDR3 is TGTGCCAGCAGTTTCCCCATGAACACTGAAGCTTTCTTT. Its protein is CASSFPMNTEAFF.

The genes are TRBV18 and TRBJ1-3; D ambiguous. V lost 2 bases and J 1 base, leaving 21 bases between the germline ends. The CDR3 is 19 residues long. The V gene's germline CDR1 is KGHSH and CDR2 LQKENI. The DNA of the CDR3 is TGTGCCAGCTCACCAATCCCCTGGAGCGACTCGGGGTCTGGAAACACCATATATTTT. Translated, it gives CASSPIPWSDSGSGNTIYF.

This chain links TRBV15 with TRBJ1-1, with a tentative D call TRBD1 (5 bases). Trimming removed 6 bases at V and 2 bases at J, with 16 bases between. The length of the CDR3 is 15 residues. In germline, CDR1 is LNHNV, CDR2 YYDKDF (reference sequence). CDR3 protein: CATSRGYGKNTEAFF. CDR3 coding DNA: TGTGCCACCAGTCGGGGGTACGGGAAAAACACTGAAGCTTTCTTT.